Following are 24 T cell receptor beta chains from one sample sequenced in a study of Ad26.COV2.S vaccination and SARS-CoV-2 variants. As to treatment: around 19 received Ad26.COV2.S at low or high dose, single or two shots; about 5 received placebo; per-sample allocation not given. Material that was analyzed had been drawn on day 63 after the first vaccine or placebo injection. TCRdb's table, derived via immunoSEQ multiplex PCR, lists solely in-frame clones and lacks some. The sample includes some 480,000 clones, roughly 89% of them seen just once. The specimen comprised peripheral blood, sampled in a trial of Ad26.COV2.S vaccine versus placebo. The receptors here all came from a person between 18 and 65 years old who received the Ad26.COV2.S COVID-19 vaccine or a placebo.

With respect to this clone: At one of its ends the junction is not consistent with the germline gene, which may arise from a read error. For the CDR3, the DNA is TGTGCTAGCAGCCCCAGTACGAAAGCTAACTATGGCTACACCTTC. Its translation is CASSPSTKANYGYTF. The rearrangement joins TRBV7-7 to TRBJ1-2; the D is unclear. There are 15 residues in the CDR3. Germline values: CDR1 SSHAT, CDR2 FNYEAQ (reference sequence).

The rearrangement joins TRBV18 to TRBJ2-1, with D maybe TRBD2 (6 bases). The CDR3 is made up of 14 amino acids. Trimming shortened V by 4 bases and J by 14 bases, and 21 bases separated the two germline ends. Germline V lookup: CDR1 KGHSH, CDR2 LQKENI. For the CDR3, the DNA is TGTGCCAGCTCACTCCGTCGAGACGGGAGCCACGAGTTCTTC. Its protein product is CASSLRRDGSHEFF.

The J gene is TRBJ2-3, the V gene TRBV3-1 (or the pseudogene TRBV3-2), with D perhaps TRBD2 (6 bases). The CDR3 extends over 15 amino acids. CDR1 and CDR2 from the germline V gene are LGHDT and YNNKEL (reference sequence). V lost 1 base and J 4 bases, leaving 12 bases between the germline ends. The CDR3 DNA reads TGTGCCAGCAGCCAAGGATCCCCGGGGGCAGATACGCAGTATTTT. Its translation: CASSQGSPGADTQYF.

V usage is TRBV19 and J usage is TRBJ2-5; D gene ambiguous. Trimming took 6 bases from V and 4 from J, leaving 9 bases between them. Looked up from germline, CDR1 is LNHDA and CDR2 is SQIVND (reference sequence). CDR3 size: 12 residues. The CDR3 is CASSSLGETQYF. CDR3 in DNA: TGTGCCAGTAGCTCCCTCGGAGAGACCCAGTACTTC.

The rearrangement uses TRBV27 and TRBJ2-2; D assignment may be TRBD1 or TRBD2 (5 bases each). V shed 4 bases and J shed 0 bases, with 12 bases lying between them. The CDR3 contains 16 residues. Germline V lookup: CDR1 MNHEY, CDR2 SMNVEV (reference sequence). The CDR3 here is CASSSPQEANTGELFF. The CDR3 nucleotides are TGTGCCAGCAGTTCTCCACAGGAGGCGAACACCGGGGAGCTGTTTTTT.

The chain has TRBV29-1 and TRBJ1-5; D remains ambiguous. Germline CDR1 reads SQVTM; CDR2 reads ANQGSEA. CDR3 size: 13 residues. V gave up 3 bases and J gave up 6 bases, with 12 bases separating them. CDR3 residues: CSVEGPEGQPQHF. DNA for the CDR3: TGCAGCGTTGAGGGCCCAGAGGGTCAGCCCCAGCATTTT.

The chain joins TRBV15 to TRBJ1-2; D is unresolved. Germline loops: CDR1 LNHNV, CDR2 YYDKDF (reference sequence). Trimming took off 8 bases at V and 4 bases at J, with 17 bases between the two ends. The CDR3 runs 14 residues. The CDR3: CATSSSRGSYGYTF. The CDR3 DNA is TGTGCCACCTCCTCTTCACGAGGGTCCTATGGCTACACCTTC. Looking up the rest from reference TRBV15 and TRBJ1-2 gives the full variable domain: DAMVIQNPRYQVTQFGKPVTLSCSQTLNHNVMYWYQQKSSQAPKLLFHYYDKDFNNEADTPDNFQSRRPNTSFCFLDIRSPGLGDTAMYLCATSSSRGSYGYTFGSGTRLTVV.

The gene calls are TRBV5-1 and TRBJ2-5; 8 bases map to TRBD2. The trim removed 2 bases at V and 2 bases at J, leaving 5 bases unmatched. CDR3 length: 15 amino acids. Germline assignment: CDR1 SGHRS and CDR2 YFSETQ. CDR3 sequence: CASSLAGESQETQYF. CDR3 sequence (DNA): TGCGCCAGCAGCTTAGCGGGAGAGAGTCAAGAGACCCAGTACTTC.

This clone came up once. This rearrangement joins TRBV23-1 to TRBJ2-1; D perhaps matches TRBD2 (6 bases). Being an ORF, TRBV23-1 has a function that is uncertain. The CDR3 covers 16 residues. V dropped 0 bases and J dropped 3 bases, with 12 bases sitting between them. The CDR3 nucleotides read TGCGCCAGCAGTCAATCCCCAGCGGGCCTCTACAATGAGCAGTTCTTC. Protein: CASSQSPAGLYNEQFF.

The V call is TRBV27, the J call TRBJ2-2, with unresolved D. Trimming pared 0 bases from V and 0 bases from J, leaving 11 bases between. The CDR3 runs to 17 residues. CDR1 and CDR2 (germline): MNHEY, SMNVEV (reference sequence). CDR3 sequence reads: CASSLSFPVANTGELFF. CDR3 DNA: TGTGCCAGCAGTTTATCGTTTCCCGTCGCGAACACCGGGGAGCTGTTTTTT.

The chain joins TRBV5-8 to TRBJ2-5; no clear D. The V end was cut by 0 bases, the J end by 0 bases, with 6 bases between. Germline-derived CDR1 and CDR2 are SGHTS and YDEGEE. This CDR3 has 14 amino acids. CDR3 coding DNA: TGTGCCAGCAGCTTGGATCTGAACCAAGAGACCCAGTACTTC. This sequence encodes CASSLDLNQETQYF.

V and J are TRBV5-1 and TRBJ2-1, with 8 bases lining up with TRBD1. The CDR3 covers 14 residues. In germline, CDR1 is SGHRS, CDR2 YFSETQ. The J segment lost 7 bases and the V segment lost 5 bases, leaving 8 bases of the junction unmatched. The CDR3 bases are TGCGCCAGCAGGTCGGGACAGGAAGGTAATGAGCAGTTCTTC. Translated: CASRSGQEGNEQFF.

This clone was recorded many times. This chain links TRBV7-9 with TRBJ2-1; 7 nucleotides agree with TRBD2. This CDR3 region has 18 residues. Losses at the gene ends were 2 bases for V and 2 bases for J; bases not matched to a gene: 12. Germline V gene data show CDR1 as SEHNR and CDR2 as FQNEAQ (reference sequence). The CDR3 DNA is TGTGCCAGCAGCTTACGGCAGGCCGGACTAGGGGCCTACAATGAGCAGTTCTTC. Translated: CASSLRQAGLGAYNEQFF.

This sequence joins TRBV11-2 and TRBJ2-1; 12 nucleotides agree with TRBD2. The CDR3 extends over 18 amino acids. CDR1 is SGHAT, CDR2 FQNNGV, per germline. V shed 8 bases, J shed 9 bases, and the junction held 20 bases outside the gene matches. DNA for the CDR3: TGTGCCAGCGGGAAGCTCCGTTCGACTAGCGGGAGAAGTGCTGAGCAGTTCTTC. This gives the protein CASGKLRSTSGRSAEQFF. The full variable domain, in which reference TRBV11-2 and TRBJ2-1 provide the parts outside the CDR3, is EAGVAQSPRYKIIEKRQSVAFWCNPISGHATLYWYQQILGQGPKLLIQFQNNGVVDDSQLPKDRFSAERLKGVDSTLKIQPAKLEDSAVYLCASGKLRSTSGRSAEQFFGPGTRLTVL.

The chain recombines TRBV2 with TRBJ2-1, with D maybe TRBD1 (5 bases). The germline V gene has CDR1 SNHLY and CDR2 FYNNEI. The CDR3 consists of 13 residues. The V and J ends lost 8 bases and 10 bases respectively, with 18 bases between them. The CDR3 DNA reads as TGTGCCAGCGAAGACCCCAGGGTAGGGGAGCAGTTCTTC. It codes for CASEDPRVGEQFF. The full variable domain, its missing parts supplied by reference TRBV2 and TRBJ2-1, is EPEVTQTPSHQVTQMGQEVILRCVPISNHLYFYWYRQILGQKVEFLVSFYNNEISEKSEIFDDQFSVERPDGSNFTLKIRSTKLEDSAMYFCASEDPRVGEQFFGPGTRLTVL.

The gene calls are TRBV6-2 or TRBV6-3 and TRBJ2-3, with D possibly matching TRBD1 (6 bases). The V end was cut by 2 bases, the J end by 4 bases, with 22 bases between. There are 18 residues in the CDR3. Germline V gives CDR1 MNHEY, CDR2 SVGEGT. The chain's CDR3 is CASSYPTVADPGADTQYF. In DNA, the CDR3 is TGTGCCAGCAGTTACCCGACGGTAGCCGACCCAGGGGCAGATACGCAGTATTTT.

V gene TRBV11-3 combines with J gene TRBJ2-2; D possibly corresponds to TRBD2 (6 bases). CDR3 size: 16 residues. Germline V CDR1 and CDR2: SGHNT, YENEEA. V lost 4 bases to trimming and J lost 4 bases, with 16 bases between them. CDR3 sequence: CASSSGSGDITGELFF. The CDR3 DNA follows: TGTGCCAGCAGCTCTGGTAGCGGTGATATCACCGGGGAGCTGTTTTTT.

J is TRBJ2-3 and V is TRBV7-2; D is uncertain. From germline, CDR1 is SGHTA and CDR2 FQGNSA. Trimming left V 5 bases short and J 0 bases short, with 12 bases between. The CDR3 has 15 residues. CDR3 nucleotide sequence: TGTGCCAGCAGCGAAATGGGTGGGAGCACAGATACGCAGTATTTT. Encoded protein: CASSEMGGSTDTQYF.

This chain links TRBV9 with TRBJ1-4; D is uncertain. The CDR3 runs to 16 residues. Germline CDR1 is SGDLS and CDR2 is YYNGEE. The germline V and J ends were trimmed by 4 bases and 8 bases, with 21 bases remaining between them. CDR3 amino acids: CASSPSAGDTGEKLFF. The CDR3 DNA is TGTGCCAGCAGCCCCTCCGCGGGTGATACGGGGGAAAAACTGTTTTTT.

This rearrangement joins TRBV12-3 or TRBV12-4 to TRBJ2-1, with a tentative D call TRBD2 (5 bases). The V end was cut by 2 bases, the J end by 10 bases, with 9 bases between. The CDR3 has 12 residues. The CDR3 sequence is CASSLWASEQFF. CDR3 nucleotide sequence: TGTGCCAGCAGTTTATGGGCTAGCGAGCAGTTCTTC.

The genes are TRBV29-1 and TRBJ2-1; D is uncertain. V gave up 4 bases and J gave up 4 bases, with 11 bases separating them. CDR3 length: 13 residues. The germline CDR1 and CDR2 sequences are SQVTM and ANQGSEA. CDR3 region: CSVGGVGYNEQFF. The CDR3 DNA is TGCAGCGTTGGTGGGGTGGGTTACAATGAGCAGTTCTTC.

This chain connects TRBV7-2 to TRBJ1-4; D might be TRBD1 (5 bases). The CDR3 loop spans 16 amino acids. Between the trimmed V and J ends, which lost 4 bases and 8 bases, there was a span of 20 bases. Germline loops: CDR1 SGHTA, CDR2 FQGNSA. CDR3 region: CASSWMPGRVGEKLFF. The CDR3 DNA reads TGTGCCAGCAGCTGGATGCCGGGCAGGGTTGGCGAAAAACTGTTTTTT.

The rearrangement uses TRBV11-2 and TRBJ2-5; tentatively, D is TRBD2 (7 bases). Germline CDR1 SGHAT, CDR2 FQNNGV. CDR3 length: 15 amino acids. V was shortened by 5 bases and J by 5 bases, with 18 bases between the two germline ends. The CDR3 bases are TGTGCCAGCAGCCCCGGGGGGACAACCTGGGAGACCCAGTACTTC. As protein: CASSPGGTTWETQYF.

DNA of the CDR3: TGTGCCAGCAGCCAAAGAGGTGGAGTAGGGGGGACCCAGTACTTC. Translation gives CASSQRGGVGGTQYF. V usage is TRBV14 and J usage is TRBJ2-5; tentatively, D is TRBD1 (6 bases). Trimming left V 2 bases short and J 7 bases short, with 17 bases between. The CDR3 has 15 residues. CDR1 and CDR2 (germline): SGHDN, FVKESK. Supplemented by reference TRBV14 and TRBJ2-5, the full variable domain reads EAGVTQFPSHSVIEKGQTVTLRCDPISGHDNLYWYRRVMGKEIKFLLHFVKESKQDESGMPNNRFLAERTGGTYSTLKVQPAELEDSGVYFCASSQRGGVGGTQYFGPGTRLLVL.